One sample yielded the 21 T cell receptor beta chains listed below, sequenced in a study of blood T cell repertoires in COVID-19. The repertoire was sequenced with immunoSEQ multiplex PCR; TCRdb's copy has only in-frame clones and lacks some. The sample contains about 120,000 clones, 87% of which appear only once. The sample was peripheral blood. These receptors all stem from a woman in her 70s with acute or convalescent COVID-19.

V gene TRBV15 combines with J gene TRBJ1-1; D is undetermined. This CDR3 comprises 15 residues. Between the trimmed V and J ends, which lost 0 bases and 1 base, there was a span of 9 bases. Germline V gene sequence: CDR1 LNHNV, CDR2 YYDKDF (reference sequence). CDR3 sequence reads: CATSRDLSKNTEAFF. CDR3 nucleotide sequence: TGTGCCACCAGCAGAGATTTGTCAAAGAACACTGAAGCTTTCTTT.

The chain recombines TRBV5-1 with TRBJ2-1; 10 bases map to TRBD2. This CDR3 is 15 amino acids long. V lost 1 base, J lost 3 bases, and 1 base stayed unmatched. Germline V gene sequence: CDR1 SGHRS, CDR2 YFSETQ. The CDR3 loop is CASSLLAGDYNEQFF. In DNA, the CDR3 is TGCGCCAGCAGCTTGCTAGCGGGGGACTACAATGAGCAGTTCTTC. Combining the CDR3 with reference TRBV5-1 and TRBJ2-1 gives the whole variable domain KAGVTQTPRYLIKTRGQQVTLSCSPISGHRSVSWYQQTPGQGLQFLFEYFSETQRNKGNFPGRFSGRQFSNSRSEMNVSTLELGDSALYLCASSLLAGDYNEQFFGPGTRLTVL.

The chain joins TRBV19 to TRBJ1-2; no reliable D call. The CDR3 covers 14 residues. The germline V gene has CDR1 LNHDA and CDR2 SQIVND (reference sequence). The V end was cut by 2 bases, the J end by 4 bases, with 11 bases between. CDR3 in amino acids: CASSIQADFYGYTF. CDR3 coding DNA: TGTGCCAGTAGTATACAGGCAGATTTCTATGGCTACACCTTC.

This chain connects TRBV28 to TRBJ1-1, with D possibly TRBD1 on 6 matching bases. The germline CDR1 and CDR2 sequences are MDHEN and SYDVKM. Deletions cut 8 bases from V and 4 bases from J, with 20 bases between. The CDR3 contains 15 residues. The CDR3, as DNA: TGTGCCAGCCGGGGGGCGGCGGCGGGGGGCACTGAAGCTTTCTTT. This translates into CASRGAAAGGTEAFF.

Written as DNA, the CDR3 is TGTGCCAGCAGCCAGACAACAGGGGAAGAGGCAGATACGCAGTATTTT. Its translation: CASSQTTGEEADTQYF. This rearrangement joins TRBV4-2 to TRBJ2-3, with 7 positions matching TRBD1. Unmatched junction bases numbered 10, after V lost 3 bases and J lost 4 bases. Germline V gene lookup returns CDR1 LGHNA and CDR2 YNFKEQ. The length of the CDR3 is 16 residues.

In its sample, this clone was seen a few times. The chain recombines TRBV3-1 (or the pseudogene TRBV3-2) with TRBJ1-2; D possibly corresponds to TRBD1 (5 bases). The CDR3 is 15 amino acids. Germline CDR1 and CDR2: LGHDT and YNNKEL (reference sequence). Trimming took off 4 bases at V and 2 bases at J, with 14 bases between the two ends. The DNA of the CDR3 is TGTGCCAGCAGCCTCACCTCGACAGCAAACTATGGCTACACCTTC. Protein sequence: CASSLTSTANYGYTF.

The chain is built from TRBV24-1 and TRBJ1-2, with D unclear. Germline V gene data show CDR1 as KGHDR and CDR2 as SFDVKD. Trimming took off 4 bases at V and 3 bases at J, with 11 bases between the two ends. The CDR3 sequence is 14 residues long. CDR3 sequence reads: CATSDSASYYGYTF. DNA of the CDR3: TGTGCCACCAGTGACTCAGCGTCTTACTATGGCTACACCTTC.

The chain is built from TRBV19 and TRBJ2-3, with D possibly being TRBD2 (5 bases). Trimming stripped 5 bases from V and 6 bases from J, with 12 bases between. The CDR3 sequence is 13 residues long. CDR1 is LNHDA, CDR2 SQIVND, per germline (reference sequence). DNA for the CDR3: TGTGCCAGTAGTTACGCGGGCTCGGATACGCAGTATTTT. Residues: CASSYAGSDTQYF.

This clone was counted only a few times. The rearrangement links TRBV7-2 to TRBJ2-2; 10 nucleotides align to TRBD2. In germline, CDR1 is SGHTA, CDR2 FQGNSA. The CDR3 spans 17 residues. The V gene end was trimmed by 0 bases and the J gene end by 6 bases; junction bases not matched to a gene: 7. CDR3 protein: CASSLALLAGAAGELFF. The CDR3 DNA is TGTGCCAGCAGCTTAGCCCTCCTAGCGGGGGCAGCCGGGGAGCTGTTTTTT.

The chain employs TRBV2 and TRBJ1-2; no definite D call. V was cut by 4 bases and J by 0 bases, with 12 bases left in between. CDR1 is SNHLY, CDR2 FYNNEI, per germline. The CDR3 consists of 15 residues. CDR3 protein: CASSVESGTNYGYTF. CDR3 nucleotide sequence: TGTGCCAGCAGTGTAGAATCGGGTACTAACTATGGCTACACCTTC.

In its sample, this clone was seen once. One junction end disagrees with the germline gene, perhaps due to a read error. The chain is built from TRBV5-6 and TRBJ2-7, with 8 nucleotides matching TRBD1. CDR3 length: 11 residues. Germline lookup yields CDR1 SGHDT and CDR2 YYEEEE. CDR3 amino acids: CASSFGQGQTF. The CDR3 nucleotides are TGTGCCAGCAGCTTTGGACAGGGCCAGACCTTC.

V and J are TRBV10-3 and TRBJ2-3, with 9 bases lining up with TRBD2. Germline CDR1 is ENHRY and CDR2 is SYGVKD. Trimming took 3 bases from V and 6 from J; bases not matched to a gene: 4. The CDR3 is made up of 14 amino acids. The chain's CDR3 is CAISDSGLADTQYF. As DNA, the CDR3 is TGTGCCATCAGTGATTCGGGACTAGCCGATACGCAGTATTTT.

CDR3 in amino acids: CASMGAGLTQNTEAFF. DNA for the CDR3: TGTGCCAGTATGGGGGCAGGGTTGACTCAAAACACTGAAGCTTTCTTT. The rearrangement links TRBV19 to TRBJ1-1; D may be TRBD1 (6 bases). CDR1 and CDR2 from the germline V gene are LNHDA and SQIVND (reference sequence). The CDR3 spans 16 residues. V dropped 7 bases and J dropped 2 bases, with 20 bases sitting between them.

V usage is TRBV5-6 and J usage is TRBJ1-6; 7 bases fit TRBD1. This CDR3 comprises 18 residues. V was pared by 1 base and J by 5 bases, with 12 bases of the junction left unmatched. Per germline, CDR1 SGHDT and CDR2 YYEEEE. CDR3 loop: CASSLRRLGGGDNSPLHF. As DNA, the CDR3 is TGTGCCAGCAGCTTGAGGAGACTAGGGGGCGGGGATAATTCACCCCTCCACTTT.

The chain links TRBV2 to TRBJ2-2, with D perhaps TRBD1 (6 bases). Germline CDR1 and CDR2: SNHLY and FYNNEI. The CDR3 has 16 amino acids. Trimming pared 4 bases from V and 0 bases from J, leaving 12 bases between. The CDR3 protein is CASSARGLTNTGELFF. The CDR3 coding sequence is TGTGCCAGCAGTGCCAGGGGCCTTACGAACACCGGGGAGCTGTTTTTT.

This clone was seen only once. The chain couples TRBV5-1 to TRBJ2-2; possibly TRBD1 for D (6 bases). V lost 1 base and J 1 base, leaving 8 bases between the germline ends. The CDR3 covers 15 residues. Per the germline V gene, CDR1 is SGHRS and CDR2 is YFSETQ. CDR3 region: CASSLPRGNTGELFF. CDR3 in DNA: TGCGCCAGCAGCTTGCCCAGGGGGAACACCGGGGAGCTGTTTTTT.

The chain carries TRBV19 and TRBJ1-5, with 9 bases identical to TRBD1. Per the germline V gene, CDR1 is LNHDA and CDR2 is SQIVND (reference sequence). The CDR3 loop spans 17 amino acids. V shed 3 bases, J shed 4 bases, and the junction held 10 bases outside the gene matches. In DNA, the CDR3 is TGTGCCAGTAGTATCCCCGGGACAGGGCGATCAAATCAGCCCCAGCATTTT. Its translation: CASSIPGTGRSNQPQHF.

This clone showed up just a few times. The rearrangement joins TRBV6-2 or TRBV6-3 to TRBJ1-2; D uncertain. Trimming stripped 6 bases from V and 2 bases from J, with 10 bases between. The germline V gene encodes CDR1 MNHEY and CDR2 SVGEGT. The CDR3 spans 13 residues. The CDR3 coding sequence is TGTGCCAGCAGCCATGACAAGAACTATGGCTACACCTTC. Its protein is CASSHDKNYGYTF.

Here the CDR3 reads CASSFDSSGNTIYF. DNA for the CDR3: TGTGCCAGCAGCTTCGACAGCTCTGGAAACACCATATATTTT. This sequence joins TRBV7-8 and TRBJ1-3, with D maybe TRBD1 (5 bases). CDR1 SGHVS and CDR2 FQNEAQ come from the germline V gene. Trimming stripped 3 bases from V and 0 bases from J, with 6 bases between. This CDR3 region has 14 residues. The variable domain in full, completed from reference TRBV7-8 and TRBJ1-3, reads GAGVSQSPRYKVAKRGQDVALRCDPISGHVSLFWYQQALGQGPEFLTYFQNEAQLDKSGLPSDRFFAERPEGSVSTLKIQRTQQEDSAVYLCASSFDSSGNTIYFGEGSWLTVV.

This clone was recorded a few times. The CDR3 spells CASTPDRGEKLFF. CDR3 bases: TGTGCCAGCACTCCTGACAGGGGAGAAAAACTGTTTTTT. The gene calls are TRBV25-1 and TRBJ1-4; 8 bases align to TRBD1. The V gene end was trimmed by 7 bases and the J gene end by 8 bases; junction bases not matched to a gene: 6. The CDR3 is 13 residues long. Per the germline V gene, CDR1 is MGHDK and CDR2 is SYGVNS.

This chain links TRBV11-3 with TRBJ2-3; maybe TRBD1 (6 bases). The germline V and J ends were trimmed by 1 base and 1 base, with 9 bases remaining between them. The CDR3 is made up of 15 amino acids. From germline, CDR1 is SGHNT and CDR2 YENEEA. This chain's CDR3 is CASSLGGQGTDTQYF. DNA of the CDR3: TGTGCCAGCAGCTTAGGGGGGCAGGGCACAGATACGCAGTATTTT.